A selection of T cell receptor beta chains follows, all from one sample in a study of blood T cell repertoires in COVID-19. The assay was immunoSEQ multiplex PCR, and TCRdb's table has in-frame clones only and misses some. Of 180,000 or so clones in the sample, 81% are singletons; the top ten hold 9.5% to 12%. Sequenced material: peripheral blood. Receptors were obtained from a woman in her thirties or forties with COVID-19, enrolled during active disease. CDR3s include the opening cysteine and the closing phenylalanine or tryptophan. A D gene is named only where the DNA matches it firmly. Some rows mark clone size as missing; the rest say once, few, many or name a class of expanded clone.

size	V	J	D	CDR3	DNA
.	TRBV5-4	TRBJ1-4	.	CASSLDPGEPLEKLFF	TGTGCCAGCAGCTTGGACCCAGGGGAACCACTAGAAAAACTGTTTTTT
.	TRBV19	TRBJ2-3	TRBD2	CASSIERLAGGTDTQYF	TGTGCCAGTAGTATAGAACGTCTAGCGGGGGGGACAGATACGCAGTATTTT
.	TRBV18	TRBJ2-2	.	CASSPLSSGNTGELFF	TGTGCCAGCTCACCACTGTCGTCGGGGAACACCGGGGAGCTGTTTTTT
.	TRBV4-1	TRBJ2-1	TRBD2	CASSQVSGSRDEQFF	TGCGCCAGCAGCCAAGTTAGCGGGAGTAGGGATGAGCAGTTCTTC
.	TRBV28	TRBJ1-1	TRBD1	CASSPWGQGWVSEAFF	TGTGCCAGCAGTCCATGGGGACAGGGGTGGGTCTCTGAAGCTTTCTTT
.	TRBV21-1	TRBJ2-3	.	CASSKQPSGDTQVPDTQYF	TGTGCCAGCAGCAAACAACCCTCCGGGGACACCCAAGTACCAGATACGCAGTATTTT
few	TRBV5-4	TRBJ1-1	.	CASRLPGSGTEAFF	TGTGCCAGCAGACTGCCGGGTAGTGGGACTGAAGCTTTCTTT
few	TRBV19	TRBJ1-2	TRBD1	CASSVPGQAIYGYTF	TGTGCCAGTAGTGTGCCGGGACAGGCGATATATGGCTACACCTTC
.	TRBV12-5	TRBJ2-6	.	CASAEWSSGANVLTF	TGTGCTAGTGCGGAGTGGAGCTCTGGGGCCAACGTCCTGACTTTC
.	TRBV10-3	TRBJ2-2	.	CAISESWTDTGELFF	TGTGCCATCAGTGAGTCTTGGACTGACACCGGGGAGCTGTTTTTT
once	TRBV9	TRBJ1-1	TRBD1	CASSSGPGGRDTEAFF	TGTGCCAGCAGCTCCGGTCCAGGGGGTCGCGACACTGAAGCTTTCTTT
.	TRBV9	TRBJ1-1	TRBD1	CASSVGQGWANTEAFF	TGTGCCAGCAGCGTAGGACAGGGGTGGGCAAACACTGAAGCTTTCTTT
.	TRBV7-8	TRBJ2-2	TRBD1	CASSRGQVAGELFF	TGTGCCAGCAGCCGAGGACAGGTCGCCGGGGAGCTGTTTTTT
.	TRBV7-2	TRBJ2-1	.	CASSLQSYNEQFF	TGTGCCAGCAGCTTACAGTCCTACAATGAGCAGTTCTTC
.	TRBV9	TRBJ2-7	.	CASSVVADPLREQYF	TGTGCCAGCAGCGTAGTAGCAGACCCCCTCCGCGAGCAGTACTTC
once	TRBV19	TRBJ1-2	.	CASSITGIQTNIHGYTF	TGTGCCAGTAGTATTACCGGGATCCAGACTAATATCCATGGCTACACCTTC
.	TRBV7-9	TRBJ2-3	.	CASSSRELTDTQYF	TGTGCCAGCAGCTCTAGGGAGCTCACAGATACGCAGTATTTT
.	TRBV27	TRBJ2-5	.	CASSMTVLGTQYF	TGTGCCAGCAGTATGACAGTCTTGGGGACCCAGTACTTC
.	TRBV30	TRBJ1-2	TRBD1	CAWSGQGEGYTF	TGTGCCTGGAGTGGACAGGGGGAAGGCTACACCTTC
.	TRBV30	TRBJ1-5	.	CAWSAAGYNQPQHF	TGTGCCTGGAGTGCCGCAGGGTATAATCAGCCCCAGCATTTT
.	TRBV7-7	TRBJ2-3	TRBD1	CASSPTGGKDTQYF	TGTGCTAGCAGCCCGACAGGGGGCAAAGATACGCAGTATTTT
.	TRBV7-9	TRBJ1-2	.	CAWGIGGFYGYTF	TGTGCCTGGGGGATTGGAGGGTTCTATGGCTACACCTTC
few	TRBV2	TRBJ2-7	.	CASRSGLLYEQYF	TGTGCCAGCAGGAGCGGGCTACTCTACGAGCAGTACTTC
.	TRBV19	TRBJ2-1	TRBD1	CASDRGNEQFF	TGTGCCAGTGACAGGGGCAATGAGCAGTTCTTC
.	TRBV9	TRBJ2-2	.	CASRAEFTGELFF	TGTGCCAGCAGAGCCGAGTTCACCGGGGAGCTGTTTTTT
few	TRBV19	TRBJ2-2	.	CASRQTGFAGELFF	TGTGCCAGTAGACAAACAGGGTTTGCCGGGGAGCTGTTTTTT
.	TRBV11-2	TRBJ2-2	.	CASSFLTGNTGELFF	TGTGCCAGCAGCTTCTTAACGGGAAACACCGGGGAGCTGTTTTTT
.	TRBV3-1/TRBV3-2	TRBJ1-5	.	CASSPGVGDWPQHF	TGTGCCAGCAGCCCGGGGGTGGGGGATTGGCCCCAGCATTTT
.	TRBV7-2	TRBJ2-7	TRBD2	CASSPQGLAGVTYEQYF	TGTGCCAGCAGCCCCCAAGGACTAGCGGGGGTTACCTACGAGCAGTACTTC
.	TRBV5-1	TRBJ1-2	.	CASSLVQGSGYTF	TGCGCCAGCAGCTTGGTACAGGGAAGTGGCTACACCTTC
.	TRBV2	TRBJ1-5	.	CASSKDSSNQPQHF	TGTGCCAGCAGTAAGGACAGCAGCAATCAGCCCCAGCATTTT
.	TRBV12-5	TRBJ2-3	TRBD2	CASGPGLAGGRVPEGHADTQYF	TGTGCTAGTGGTCCGGGACTAGCGGGGGGCCGCGTACCAGAAGGTCATGCAGATACGCAGTATTTT
.	TRBV19	TRBJ2-5	TRBD2	CASSLLPGGPAMETQYF	TGTGCCAGTAGTTTGTTACCGGGAGGGCCTGCGATGGAGACCCAGTACTTC
.	TRBV7-6	TRBJ2-1	.	CASSLDGIAFF	TGTGCCAGCAGCTTAGACGGGATCGCGTTCTTC
once	TRBV27	TRBJ2-3	TRBD2	CASSLSSPGLAADTQYF	TGTGCCAGCAGTTTATCATCCCCTGGACTAGCTGCAGATACGCAGTATTTT
.	TRBV7-5	TRBJ2-7	.	CARSERDSCYEQYF	TGTGCCAGAAGCGAACGGGACTCTTGCTACGAGCAGTACTTC
.	TRBV2	TRBJ1-2	TRBD1	CASTKEGWTGDGGYTF	TGTGCCAGCACCAAGGAGGGGTGGACAGGGGACGGTGGCTACACCTTC
.	TRBV6-5	TRBJ2-7	.	CTSSYPESRGEQYF	TGTACCAGCAGTTATCCCGAATCTAGGGGTGAGCAGTACTTC
.	TRBV19	TRBJ1-2	.	CASRVQGGYGYTF	TGTGCCAGTAGGGTACAGGGTGGGTATGGCTACACCTTC
.	TRBV28	TRBJ2-3	.	CASSTTRVTQYF	TGTGCCAGCAGTACCACCCGGGTTACGCAGTATTTT
.	TRBV27	TRBJ2-1	.	CASINYNEQFF	TGTGCCAGCATCAATTACAATGAGCAGTTCTTC
.	TRBV4-1	TRBJ1-5	.	CASSQEGRAPFQPQHF	TGCGCCAGCAGCCAAGAGGGCAGGGCCCCCTTCCAGCCCCAGCATTTT
.	TRBV9	TRBJ2-5	TRBD1	CASSAGQGQETQYF	TGTGCCAGCAGCGCCGGACAGGGCCAAGAGACCCAGTACTTC
.	TRBV6-5	TRBJ2-1	.	CASSYSSSNEQFF	TGTGCCAGCAGTTACTCGAGTAGCAATGAGCAGTTCTTC
.	TRBV5-1	TRBJ1-1	TRBD1	CASSPGQGNTEAFF	TGCGCCAGCAGCCCGGGACAGGGTAATACTGAAGCTTTCTTT
.	TRBV24-1	TRBJ2-5	TRBD2	CATSDSWTRQETQYF	TGTGCCACCAGTGATTCCTGGACTAGACAAGAGACCCAGTACTTC
.	TRBV7-8	TRBJ2-1	.	CASSPLVGPDYNEQFF	TGTGCCAGCAGCCCCTTGGTGGGGCCAGACTACAATGAGCAGTTCTTC
.	TRBV15	TRBJ2-5	.	CATSRLERAGWETQYF	TGTGCCACCAGCAGACTCGAACGAGCAGGATGGGAGACCCAGTACTTC